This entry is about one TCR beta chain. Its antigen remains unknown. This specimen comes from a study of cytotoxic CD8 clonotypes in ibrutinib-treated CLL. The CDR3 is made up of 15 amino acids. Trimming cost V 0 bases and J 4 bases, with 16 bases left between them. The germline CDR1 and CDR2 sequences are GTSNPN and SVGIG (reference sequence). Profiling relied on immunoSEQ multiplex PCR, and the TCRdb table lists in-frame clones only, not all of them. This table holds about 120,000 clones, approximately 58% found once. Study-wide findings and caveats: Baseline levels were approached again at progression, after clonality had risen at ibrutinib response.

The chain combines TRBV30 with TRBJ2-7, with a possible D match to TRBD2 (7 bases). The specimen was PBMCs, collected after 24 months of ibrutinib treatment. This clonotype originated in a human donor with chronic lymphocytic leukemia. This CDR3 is CAWSVPGGSRYEQYF. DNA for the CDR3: TGTGCCTGGAGTGTGCCGGGGGGCTCTAGGTACGAGCAGTACTTC.